Listed here is a single T cell receptor beta chain. Each participant's cohort was designated according to participant-reported clinical history. This entry comes from a study of blood T cell repertoires in COVID-19. Study as a whole: PBMCs, B-cell-depleted T cells, or T cells provided the cDNA or gDNA that made up the material.

TCRdb's copy holds only in-frame clones and misses some; the assay was immunoSEQ multiplex PCR. The sample includes about 150,000 clones, about nine tenths seen only once; the top ten take roughly 4.3%. The V end lost 5 bases, the J end lost 2 bases, and 15 bases lay between the germline ends. The CDR3 is made up of 15 amino acids. Germline V lookup: CDR1 MDHEN, CDR2 SYDVKM. This receptor was identified in a man in his forties or fifties who had recovered from COVID-19. The chain joins TRBV28 to TRBJ2-5; TRBD2 might be the D (6 bases). The source material was PBMCs or T cells enriched from blood (not recorded which). The CDR3: CASSRGGSLQETQYF. CDR3 DNA: TGTGCCAGCAGTAGGGGAGGCAGCCTTCAAGAGACCCAGTACTTC.